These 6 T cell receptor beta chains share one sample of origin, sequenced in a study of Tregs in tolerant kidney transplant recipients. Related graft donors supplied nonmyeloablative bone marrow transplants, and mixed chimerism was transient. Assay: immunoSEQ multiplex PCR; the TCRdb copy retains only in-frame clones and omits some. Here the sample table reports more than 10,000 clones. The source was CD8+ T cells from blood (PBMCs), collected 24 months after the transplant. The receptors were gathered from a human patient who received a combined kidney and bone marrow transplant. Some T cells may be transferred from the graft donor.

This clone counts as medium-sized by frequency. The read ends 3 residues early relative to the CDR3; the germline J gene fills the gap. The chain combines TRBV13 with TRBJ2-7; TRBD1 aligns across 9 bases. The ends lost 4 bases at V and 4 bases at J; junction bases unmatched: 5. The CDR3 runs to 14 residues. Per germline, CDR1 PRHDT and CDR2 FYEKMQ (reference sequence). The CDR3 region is CASSSGTGQYEQYF. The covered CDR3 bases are TGTGCCAGCAGCTCCGGGACAGGGCAATACGAG.

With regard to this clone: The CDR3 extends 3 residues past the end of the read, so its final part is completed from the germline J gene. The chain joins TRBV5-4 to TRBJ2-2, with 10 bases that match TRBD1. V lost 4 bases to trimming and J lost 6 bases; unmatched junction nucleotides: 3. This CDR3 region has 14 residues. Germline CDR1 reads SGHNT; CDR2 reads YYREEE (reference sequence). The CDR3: CASSAGTGAGELFF. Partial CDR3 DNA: TGTGCCAGCAGCGCCGGGACAGGGGCCGGGGAG.

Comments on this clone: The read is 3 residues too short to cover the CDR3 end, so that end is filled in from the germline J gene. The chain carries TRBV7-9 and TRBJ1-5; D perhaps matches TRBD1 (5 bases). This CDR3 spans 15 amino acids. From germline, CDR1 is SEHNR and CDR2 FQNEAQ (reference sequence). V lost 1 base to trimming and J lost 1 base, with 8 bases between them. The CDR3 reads CASSLGGTSNQPQHF. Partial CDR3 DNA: TGTGCCAGCAGCTTAGGGGGCACGAGCAATCAGCCC.

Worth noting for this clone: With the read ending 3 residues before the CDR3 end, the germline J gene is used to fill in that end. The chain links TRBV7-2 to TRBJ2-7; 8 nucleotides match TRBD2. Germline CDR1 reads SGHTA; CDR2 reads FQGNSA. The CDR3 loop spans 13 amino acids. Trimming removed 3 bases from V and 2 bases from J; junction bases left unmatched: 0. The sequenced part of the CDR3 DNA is TGTGCCAGCAGCTTGGGACTAGCCTACGAG. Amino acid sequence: CASSLGLAYE. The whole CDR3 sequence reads CASSLGLAYEQYF.

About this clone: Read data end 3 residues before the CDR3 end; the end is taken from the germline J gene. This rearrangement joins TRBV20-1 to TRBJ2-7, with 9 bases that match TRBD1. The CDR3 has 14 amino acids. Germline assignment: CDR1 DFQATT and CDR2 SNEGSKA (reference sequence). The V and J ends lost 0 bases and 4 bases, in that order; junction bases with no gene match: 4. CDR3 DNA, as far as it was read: TGCAGTGCTAGAGACCCTGGGACAGGGTACGAG. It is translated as CSARDPGTGYE. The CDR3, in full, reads CSARDPGTGYEQYF.

The part of the CDR3 DNA that was read is TGTGCCAGCAGCGAGACCAGGGATGACGAG. Protein product: CASSETRDDE. The whole CDR3 sequence reads CASSETRDDEQYF. The genes are TRBV2 and TRBJ2-7, with D possibly being TRBD1 (5 bases). The CDR3 end falls 3 residues outside the read, so it is completed with the germline J gene. Germline V lookup: CDR1 SNHLY, CDR2 FYNNEI. V lost 6 bases and J lost 5, with 14 bases in between. The CDR3 is 13 residues long.